These T cell receptor beta chains were read from a single sample in a study of T-cell reconstitution after alpha-beta-depleted transplantation in children. Each CDR3 protein is one row after TCRdb ran MiXCR on the PCR reads. The top ten hold more than 2% of the sample, which has almost 250,000 distinct CDR3 sequences, roughly 24% seen once. Sequenced here: PBMCs, sampled before TCRalphabeta/CD19-depleted stem cell transplant. These receptors were obtained from a girl aged 2 to 9 with Fanconi anemia, due to receive a stem cell transplant. CDR3s include the opening cysteine and the closing phenylalanine or tryptophan. D genes are given only for firm matches. For some rows the clone size is stated as once, few or many, or as a class when expanded; others skip it.

clone size,V gene,J gene,D gene,CDR3 DNA,CDR3 protein
few,TRBV28,TRBJ2-5,.,TGTGCCAGTCAGAAATGGGGCCGTGGTGAGACCCAGTACTTC,CASQKWGRGETQYF
many,TRBV27,TRBJ2-2,TRBD2,TGTGCCAGCAGTTTCCTGGCGGGAGGGCCTAGCGGGGAGCTGTTTTTT,CASSFLAGGPSGELFF
.,TRBV5-1,TRBJ2-7,.,TGCGCCAGCAGCTCGGACTTTAACTCCTACGAGCAGTACTTC,CASSSDFNSYEQYF
few,TRBV6-5,TRBJ2-1,TRBD1,TGTGCCAGCAGTTACCTAGGTCAGGGGGCGAATGAGCAGTTCTTC,CASSYLGQGANEQFF
.,TRBV3-1,TRBJ2-2,.,TGTGCCAGCAGCCAAAGGACCGGGGAGCTGTTTTTT,CASSQRTGELFF
.,TRBV27,TRBJ1-3,.,TGTGCCAGCAGTTTACGGGCAGCGCTCTCTGGAAACACCATATATTTT,CASSLRAALSGNTIYF
.,TRBV7-3,TRBJ2-7,.,TGTGCCAGCAGCTTGAAGGGACTCGGCGAGCAGTACTTC,CASSLKGLGEQYF
.,TRBV30,TRBJ2-5,TRBD2,TGTGCCTATGTGGCGACCGGGACTAGCTCGCTTTTCCAAGAGACCCAGTACTTC,CAYVATGTSSLFQETQYF
few,TRBV7-3,TRBJ2-1,TRBD2,TGTGCCAGCAGCTCATGGGAGGGCCCCTACAATGAGCAGTTCTTC,CASSSWEGPYNEQFF
.,TRBV7-8,TRBJ2-7,.,TGTGCCAGCAGCTTAGGGCAACGGAACTACGAGCAGTACTTC,CASSLGQRNYEQYF
.,TRBV3-1,TRBJ2-3,.,TGTGCCAGCAGCCAAGATCCTCCCGATACGCAGTATTTT,CASSQDPPDTQYF
.,TRBV4-1,TRBJ2-3,TRBD2,TGCGCCAGCAGCCAAGATGAAAGCGGGAGTTGGAATACGCAGTATTTT,CASSQDESGSWNTQYF
few,TRBV9,TRBJ2-2,.,TGTGCCAGCAGCGTAGGGGGACACTATTTTACCGGGGAGCTGTTTTTT,CASSVGGHYFTGELFF
many,TRBV6-2/TRBV6-3,TRBJ2-7,.,TGTGCCAGCAGTTATTCTCGTCGACAGGCGAGCGAGCAGTACTTC,CASSYSRRQASEQYF
few,TRBV10-3,TRBJ2-1,TRBD2,TGTGCCATCTTTCCTAGCGGGGGGGCCTTAAGGTACAATGAGCAGTTCTTC,CAIFPSGGALRYNEQFF
many,TRBV15,TRBJ2-3,TRBD2,TGTGCCACCAGCTCTGCTAGCGGGGGGGCGGATACGCAGTATTTT,CATSSASGGADTQYF
.,TRBV7-9,TRBJ2-1,TRBD2,TGTGCCAGCAGCTCACTTCGGGAGGGTAATGAGCAGTTCTTC,CASSSLREGNEQFF
many,TRBV6-5,TRBJ2-3,TRBD2,TGTGCCAGCAGTTACGATAGCGGGGGGATCACGCAGTATTTT,CASSYDSGGITQYF
.,TRBV20-1,TRBJ2-5,TRBD2,TGCAGTGCTTCGATTAGCGGGAGGTCAGAGACCCAGTACTTC,CSASISGRSETQYF
many,TRBV7-3,TRBJ2-3,.,TGTGCCAGCAGCTTACTCGGCAGCCACACAGATACGCAGTATTTT,CASSLLGSHTDTQYF
.,TRBV20-1,TRBJ1-2,TRBD1,TGCAGTGCTAGGGACAGGACTAAGAGGGGCTACACCTTC,CSARDRTKRGYTF
many,TRBV29-1,TRBJ2-7,.,TGCAGCGTTGAATGGGGGGCTAGCGGCACCTACGAGCAGTACTTC,CSVEWGASGTYEQYF
many,TRBV30,TRBJ2-3,TRBD2,TGTGCCTGCTTAAGGCAAAGGGCGGGGGGGCCTCTTTCAGCCACAGATACGCAGTATTTT,CACLRQRAGGPLSATDTQYF
many,TRBV7-2,TRBJ2-7,.,TGTGCCAGCAGCTTAGCGTCTTCCCACGAGCAGTACTTC,CASSLASSHEQYF
few,TRBV20-1,TRBJ2-3,TRBD1,TGCAGTGCAAGATACCGGGACAGGGGGCTTGATACGCAGTATTTT,CSARYRDRGLDTQYF
.,TRBV24-1,TRBJ2-1,.,TGTGCCACCAGTGATTTGCGCTCGTCGGACTCCAATGAGCAGTTCTTC,CATSDLRSSDSNEQFF
.,TRBV15,TRBJ2-1,.,.,CATSILDTYNEQFF
many,TRBV6-4,TRBJ2-5,TRBD1,TGTGCCAGCAGAGACAGGGATGAGACCCAGTACTTC,CASRDRDETQYF
once,TRBV2,TRBJ2-5,.,TGTGCCAGCAGTGAAAGGGGGGTCAGATACCAAGAGACCCAGTACTTC,CASSERGVRYQETQYF